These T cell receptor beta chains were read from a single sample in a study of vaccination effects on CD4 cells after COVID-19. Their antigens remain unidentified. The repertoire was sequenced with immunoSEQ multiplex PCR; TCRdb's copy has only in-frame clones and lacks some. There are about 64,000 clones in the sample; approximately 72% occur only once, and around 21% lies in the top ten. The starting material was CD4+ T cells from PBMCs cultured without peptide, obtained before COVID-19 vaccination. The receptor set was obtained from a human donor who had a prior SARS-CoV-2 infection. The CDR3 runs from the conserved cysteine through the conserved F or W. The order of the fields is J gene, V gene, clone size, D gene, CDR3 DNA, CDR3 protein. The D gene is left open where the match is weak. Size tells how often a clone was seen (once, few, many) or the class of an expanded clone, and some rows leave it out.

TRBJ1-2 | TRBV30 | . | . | TGTGCCTGGAGTGTTGGAGGTACTCTATCCTATGGCTACACCTTC | CAWSVGGTLSYGYTF
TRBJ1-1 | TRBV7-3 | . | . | TGTGCCAGCAGCCCGGCGGCGAACACTGAAGCTTTCTTT | CASSPAANTEAFF
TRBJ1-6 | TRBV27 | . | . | TGTGCCAGCATGCCCCCGAGGGGGGGCTCACCCCTCCACTTT | CASMPPRGGSPLHF
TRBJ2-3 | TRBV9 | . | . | TGTGCCAGCAGCGTAAGTAGCGGCACAGATACGCAGTATTTT | CASSVSSGTDTQYF
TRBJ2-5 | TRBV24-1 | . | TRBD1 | TGTGCCACCAGTGTCCTCGGACAGGGGGGAGAGACCCAGTACTTC | CATSVLGQGGETQYF
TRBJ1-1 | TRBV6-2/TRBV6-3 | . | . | TGTGCCAGCAGCGGACAGTGGACTGAAGCTTTCTTT | CASSGQWTEAFF
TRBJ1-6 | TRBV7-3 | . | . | TGTGCCAGCAGCTTAATGGCGAATTCACCCCTCCACTTT | CASSLMANSPLHF
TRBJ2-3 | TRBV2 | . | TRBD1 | TGTGCCAGCAGTGGACAGGGGCCAGGTTCGACAGATACGCAGTATTTT | CASSGQGPGSTDTQYF
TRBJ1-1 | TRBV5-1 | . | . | TGCGCCAGCAGCTTGGAGGCAGGTGGGAACACTGAAGCTTTCTTT | CASSLEAGGNTEAFF
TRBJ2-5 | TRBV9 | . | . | TGTGCCAGCAGCGTCGGTCTAACCCAAGAGACCCAGTACTTC | CASSVGLTQETQYF
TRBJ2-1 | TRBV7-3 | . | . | TGTGCCAGCAGCTTAACTGACTGGAGTGAGCAGTTCTTC | CASSLTDWSEQFF
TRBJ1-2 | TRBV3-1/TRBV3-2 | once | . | TGTGCCAGCAGCCAAGTCGGACAGAGTTACACCTTC | CASSQVGQSYTF
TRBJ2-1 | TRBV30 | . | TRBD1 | TGTGCCTGGACCCTAGACAGGGGCTACAATGAGCAGTTCTTC | CAWTLDRGYNEQFF
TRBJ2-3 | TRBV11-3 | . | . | TGTGCCAGCAGCTTACGCCGGGACGGCGGCACAGATACGCAGTATTTT | CASSLRRDGGTDTQYF
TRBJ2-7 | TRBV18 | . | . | TGTGCCAGCTCACCTCTCCGGGGCGAAAAACAGGCCTACTTC | CASSPLRGEKQAYF
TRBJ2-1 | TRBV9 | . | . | TGTGCCAGCAGCCAAGGACAGCACAATGAGCAGTTCTTC | CASSQGQHNEQFF
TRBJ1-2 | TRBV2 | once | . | TGTGCCAGCAGTGACACACGGGACGCTATTGGCTACACCTTC | CASSDTRDAIGYTF
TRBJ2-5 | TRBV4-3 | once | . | TGCGCCAGCAGCCAAGAGGCCCGGGAGACCCAGTACTTC | CASSQEARETQYF
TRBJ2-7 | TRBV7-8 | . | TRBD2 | TGTGCCAGCAGCTTTTTCCGGACTCCGGGACTAGAACCATTAGACGAGCAGTACTTC | CASSFFRTPGLEPLDEQYF
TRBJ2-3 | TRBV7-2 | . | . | TGTGCCAGCAGCTTATCAACAGATACGCAGTATTTT | CASSLSTDTQYF
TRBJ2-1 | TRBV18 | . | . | TGTGCCAGCTCACCCCACACAGACAATGAGCAGTTCTTC | CASSPHTDNEQFF
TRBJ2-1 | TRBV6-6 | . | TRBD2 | TGTGCCAGCAGTACCCTAGCGGGATTCTACAATGAGCAGTTCTTC | CASSTLAGFYNEQFF
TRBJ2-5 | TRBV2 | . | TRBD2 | TGTGCCACTGCGGGACTAGCGGCCCCCCAGGGGACCCAGTACTTC | CATAGLAAPQGTQYF
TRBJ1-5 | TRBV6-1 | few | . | TGTGCCAGCAGTGAGTTGGATCAGCCCCAGCATTTT | CASSELDQPQHF
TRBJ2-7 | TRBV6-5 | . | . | TGTGCCACCGACTGGACAGTCTCCTACGAGCAGTACTTC | CATDWTVSYEQYF
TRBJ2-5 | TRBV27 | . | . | TGTGCCAGCAGTTTATCGAGGTACCAAGAGACCCAGTACTTC | CASSLSRYQETQYF
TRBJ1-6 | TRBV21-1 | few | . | TGTGCCAGCAGCCCCCATTTGCCCCTCCACTTT | CASSPHLPLHF
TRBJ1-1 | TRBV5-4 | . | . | TGTGCCAGCAGCTTTTCGGGGGGGGAGCGCACTGAAGCTTTCTTT | CASSFSGGERTEAFF
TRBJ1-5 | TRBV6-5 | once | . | TGTGCCAGCAACGTGGGGGGAGTGGGCAATCAGCCCCAGCATTTT | CASNVGGVGNQPQHF
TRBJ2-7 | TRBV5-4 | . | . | TGTGCCAGCAGCTACTCACTACGGGACGCTGCACCGTACGAGCAGTACTTC | CASSYSLRDAAPYEQYF
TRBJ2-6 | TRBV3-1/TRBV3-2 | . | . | TGTGCCAGCAGCCCCCGGGCCCCTGGGTGGGGGGCCAACGTCCTGACTTTC | CASSPRAPGWGANVLTF
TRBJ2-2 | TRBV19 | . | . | TGTGCCAGTAGTATGCTCAGACAGGTCAACACCGGGGAGCTGTTTTTT | CASSMLRQVNTGELFF
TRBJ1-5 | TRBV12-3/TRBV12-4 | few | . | TGTGCCAGCAGTTTATCACCCAATGGGCCCCAGCATTTT | CASSLSPNGPQHF
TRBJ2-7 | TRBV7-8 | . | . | TGTGCCAGCAGCCTGCGACGGGACTCCTACGAGCAGTACTTC | CASSLRRDSYEQYF
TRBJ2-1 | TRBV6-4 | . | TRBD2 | TGTGCCAGCAGTGTAGCGGGAGGACTAAAGCAGTTCTTC | CASSVAGGLKQFF
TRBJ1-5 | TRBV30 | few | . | TGTGCCTGGAACGGCGGCGGGCGTCAGCCCCAGCATTTT | CAWNGGGRQPQHF
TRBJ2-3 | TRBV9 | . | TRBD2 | TGTGCCAGCAGCCCATACCTACTAGCGGGAGCGACAGATACGCAGTATTTT | CASSPYLLAGATDTQYF
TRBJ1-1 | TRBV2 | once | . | TGTGCCAGCAGGCCGACAGTGAACACTGAAGCTTTCTTT | CASRPTVNTEAFF
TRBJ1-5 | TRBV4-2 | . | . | TGTGCCAGCAGCCAAGATTTTGGAAGGACTCTTAGCAATCAGCCCCAGCATTTT | CASSQDFGRTLSNQPQHF
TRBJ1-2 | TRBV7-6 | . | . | TGTGCCAGCAGCTTAAGGGGGGAGGCGGATGGCTACACCTTC | CASSLRGEADGYTF
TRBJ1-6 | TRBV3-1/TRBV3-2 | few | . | TGTGCCAGCAGGGGGATAGATAATTCACCCCTCCACTTT | CASRGIDNSPLHF
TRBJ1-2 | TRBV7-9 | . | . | TGTGCCAGCAGCTCAGGGATAGGGTATGGCTACACCTTC | CASSSGIGYGYTF
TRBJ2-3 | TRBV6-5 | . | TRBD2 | TGTGCCAGCACCTCCGGGGGGAACACAGATACGCAGTATTTT | CASTSGGNTDTQYF
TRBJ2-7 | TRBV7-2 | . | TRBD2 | TGTGCCAGCAGCCAATCCGGGACTAGAGCCTACGAGCAGTACTTC | CASSQSGTRAYEQYF
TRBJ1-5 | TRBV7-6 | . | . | TGTGCCAGCAGCTTAGGGACTAGGGTGGATCAGCCCCAGCATTTT | CASSLGTRVDQPQHF
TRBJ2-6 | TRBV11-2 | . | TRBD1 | TGTGCCAGCAGCATCCGGGACAGGGGAACGGGGGCCAACGTCCTGACTTTC | CASSIRDRGTGANVLTF
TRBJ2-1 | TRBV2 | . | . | TGTGCCAGCCAAAAGGGGTTGCGGTTAAACAATGAGCAGTTCTTC | CASQKGLRLNNEQFF
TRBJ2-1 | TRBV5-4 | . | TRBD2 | TGTGCCAGCAGCTTGAGCCTAGCGGGCGTAAAGGAAAACAATGAGCAGTTCTTC | CASSLSLAGVKENNEQFF
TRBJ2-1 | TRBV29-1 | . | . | TGCAGCGTTGGAGGAAATGAGCAGTTCTTC | CSVGGNEQFF
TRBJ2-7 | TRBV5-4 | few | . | TGTGCCAGCAGCGTGGGGGCCCCCTACGAGCAGTACTTC | CASSVGAPYEQYF
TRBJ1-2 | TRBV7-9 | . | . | TGTGCCAGCAGCTCATCCGGAGGGGGAGGGAATGGCTACACCTTC | CASSSSGGGGNGYTF
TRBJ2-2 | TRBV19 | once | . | TGTGCCAGTGCGGGTTTAGGGGGAGAGGCGAACACCGGGGAGCTGTTTTTT | CASAGLGGEANTGELFF
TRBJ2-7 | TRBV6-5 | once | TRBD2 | TGTGCCAGCAGGCGGACTAGCCTCTCCGAGCAGTACTTC | CASRRTSLSEQYF
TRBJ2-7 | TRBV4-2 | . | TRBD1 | TGTGCCAGCAGCCCGGCGGGACAGGGGGCCTACGAGCAGTACTTC | CASSPAGQGAYEQYF